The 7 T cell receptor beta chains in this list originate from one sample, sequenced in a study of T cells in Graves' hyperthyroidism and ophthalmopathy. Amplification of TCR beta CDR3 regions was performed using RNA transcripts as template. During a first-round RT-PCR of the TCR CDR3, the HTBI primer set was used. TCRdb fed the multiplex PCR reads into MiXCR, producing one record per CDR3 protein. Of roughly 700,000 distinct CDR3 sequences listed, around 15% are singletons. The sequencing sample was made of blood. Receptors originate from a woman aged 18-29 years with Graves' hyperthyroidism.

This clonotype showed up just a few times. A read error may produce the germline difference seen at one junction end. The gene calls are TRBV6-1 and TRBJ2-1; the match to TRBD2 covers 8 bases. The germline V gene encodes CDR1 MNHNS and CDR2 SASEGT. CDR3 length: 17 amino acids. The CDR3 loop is CASSETPLADSYNGQFF. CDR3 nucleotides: TGTGCCAGCAGTGAAACCCCACTAGCGGACTCCTACAATGGGCAGTTCTTC.

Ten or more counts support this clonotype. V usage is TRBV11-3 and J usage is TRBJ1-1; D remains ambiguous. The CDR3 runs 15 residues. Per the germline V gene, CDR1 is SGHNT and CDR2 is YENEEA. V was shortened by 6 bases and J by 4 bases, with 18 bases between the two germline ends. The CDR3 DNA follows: TGTGCCAGCAGTTCCGGTGGAGCCCGAAGCACTGAAGCTTTCTTT. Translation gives CASSSGGARSTEAFF. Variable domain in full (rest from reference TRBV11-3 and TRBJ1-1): EAGVVQSPRYKIIEKKQPVAFWCNPISGHNTLYWYLQNLGQGPELLIRYENEEAVDDSQLPKDRFSAERLKGVDSTLKIQPAELGDSAVYLCASSSGGARSTEAFFGQGTRLTVV.

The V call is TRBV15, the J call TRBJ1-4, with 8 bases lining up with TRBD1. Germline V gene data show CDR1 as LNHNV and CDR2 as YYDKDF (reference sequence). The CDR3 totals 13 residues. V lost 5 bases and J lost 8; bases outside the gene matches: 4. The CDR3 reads CATSQGAGEKLFF. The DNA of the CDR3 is TGTGCCACCAGCCAGGGGGCGGGGGAAAAACTGTTTTTT.

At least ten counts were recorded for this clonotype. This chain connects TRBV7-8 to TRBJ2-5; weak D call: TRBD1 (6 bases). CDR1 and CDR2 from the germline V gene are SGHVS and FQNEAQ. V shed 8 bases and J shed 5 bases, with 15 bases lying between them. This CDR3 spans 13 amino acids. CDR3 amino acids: CASYKGGSETQYF. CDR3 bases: TGTGCCAGCTATAAAGGGGGATCGGAGACCCAGTACTTC.

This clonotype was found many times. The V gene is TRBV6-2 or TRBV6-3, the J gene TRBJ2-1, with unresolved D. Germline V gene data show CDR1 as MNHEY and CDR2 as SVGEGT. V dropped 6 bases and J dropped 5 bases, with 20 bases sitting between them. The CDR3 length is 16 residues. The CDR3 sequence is CASRPLIGISNNEQFF. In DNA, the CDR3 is TGTGCCAGCAGGCCGTTAATAGGTATAAGTAACAATGAGCAGTTCTTC.

The CDR3 DNA sequence: TGTGCCAGTAGTATAGATAAGACTGAAGCTTTCTTT. Its translation is CASSIDKTEAFF. The chain is built from TRBV19 and TRBJ1-1, with D unclear. The CDR3 consists of 12 residues. Trimming left V 0 bases short and J 5 bases short, with 4 bases between. Germline CDR1 LNHDA, CDR2 SQIVND (reference sequence).

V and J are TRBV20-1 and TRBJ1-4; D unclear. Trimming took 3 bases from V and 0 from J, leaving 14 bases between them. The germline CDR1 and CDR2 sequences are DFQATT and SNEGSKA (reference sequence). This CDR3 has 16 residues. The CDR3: CSARGQTPATNEKLFF. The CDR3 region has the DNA TGCAGTGCTAGGGGCCAGACCCCGGCAACTAATGAAAAACTGTTTTTT.